These 24 T cell receptor beta chains were all obtained from the same sample, sequenced in a study of regulatory T cells in long-lasting Graves disease. The time point is: newly diagnosed GD, antithyroid drugs for less than 3 months. PBMC-extracted RNA yielded the TCR library. CDR3 regions were amplified by Arm-PCR using iRepertoire HTBI primers to build TCR beta libraries. Each CDR3 protein is one row after TCRdb ran MiXCR on the multiplex PCR reads. The data hold approximately 440,000 distinct CDR3 sequences, with about 17% observed a single time. Another study also made use of these data, one on T cells in Graves' hyperthyroidism and ophthalmopathy.

Source: peripheral blood mononuclear cells (PBMCs), taken at new diagnosis, from a patient treated with antithyroid drugs. These TCRs come from a man aged 35-49 years with Graves disease.

This clonotype occurred many times. The chain employs TRBV5-1 and TRBJ2-7; 16 nucleotides align to TRBD2. This CDR3 region has 16 residues. The germline CDR1 and CDR2 sequences are SGHRS and YFSETQ. After removal of 3 bases from V and 5 bases from J, the junction contained 5 bases not matched to a gene. CDR3 coding DNA: TGCGCCAGCAGCTCGCAAGGGACTAGCGGGAGGGACGAGCAGTACTTC. Translation gives CASSSQGTSGRDEQYF.

This clonotype was picked up many times. The gene calls are TRBV7-9 and TRBJ2-7, with TRBD2 matching 9 bases. Germline V gene lookup returns CDR1 SEHNR and CDR2 FQNEAQ (reference sequence). V gave up 3 bases and J gave up 4 bases; unmatched junction bases: 7. The CDR3 extends over 15 amino acids. CDR3 residues: CASSLVSGSGYEQYF. The DNA of the CDR3 is TGTGCCAGCAGCTTGGTTAGCGGGAGCGGGTACGAGCAGTACTTC.

The V gene is TRBV20-1, the J gene TRBJ2-5, with a weak D call TRBD1 (6 bases). The V and J ends lost 5 bases and 5 bases respectively, with 21 bases between them. This CDR3 spans 15 amino acids. Germline V lookup: CDR1 DFQATT, CDR2 SNEGSKA (reference sequence). The CDR3 DNA follows: TGCAGTGCTTACGACGACAGGAACCTCCGGGAGACCCAGTACTTC. Protein product: CSAYDDRNLRETQYF.

This clonotype was counted at least ten times. CDR3 in DNA: TGTGCCAGCAGTTTGGGCAGGGGTGGGACTGAAGCTTTCTTT. Translated: CASSLGRGGTEAFF. The V gene is TRBV28, the J gene TRBJ1-1; D is perhaps TRBD1 (6 bases). This CDR3 has 14 amino acids. With 3 bases removed from V and 5 bases from J, the gap between germline ends came to 13 bases. CDR1 and CDR2 (germline): MDHEN, SYDVKM.

This clonotype occurred many times. The chain links TRBV29-1 to TRBJ2-3; maybe TRBD2 (6 bases). With 6 bases removed from V and 0 bases from J, the gap between germline ends came to 16 bases. This CDR3 region has 15 residues. Per the germline V gene, CDR1 is SQVTM and CDR2 is ANQGSEA. CDR3 in DNA: TGCAGCGTGGAGCCTATCGGGACTAGCACAGATACGCAGTATTTT. Protein sequence: CSVEPIGTSTDTQYF.

The sample holds one count of this clonotype. The rearrangement joins TRBV5-1 to TRBJ2-1; perhaps D is TRBD1 or TRBD2 (5 bases each). This CDR3 has 14 amino acids. V was shortened by 2 bases and J by 8 bases, with 14 bases between the two germline ends. Germline V gene sequence: CDR1 SGHRS, CDR2 YFSETQ. This CDR3 is CASSLEGVGDEQFF. As DNA, the CDR3 is TGCGCCAGCAGCTTAGAGGGAGTGGGGGATGAGCAGTTCTTC.

This sequence joins TRBV5-5 and TRBJ2-3; no reliable D call. Trimming left V 5 bases short and J 0 bases short, with 16 bases between. This CDR3 region has 16 residues. Germline loops: CDR1 SGHKS, CDR2 YYEKEE (reference sequence). CDR3 region: CASSFQGLSSTDTQYF. The CDR3, as DNA: TGTGCCAGCAGTTTTCAAGGGCTCTCTAGCACAGATACGCAGTATTTT.

This clonotype was seen repeatedly, ten times or more. The chain carries TRBV3-1 and TRBJ2-6; 9 bases fit TRBD2. V was clipped by 5 bases and J by 4 bases; unmatched bases: 9. This CDR3 comprises 17 residues. CDR1 LGHDT and CDR2 YNNKEL come from the germline V gene (reference sequence). The CDR3 DNA is TGTGCCAGCAGCGAGAAGACTAGCGGTTCAGGGGCCAACGTCCTGACTTTC. Encoded protein: CASSEKTSGSGANVLTF.

This clonotype was detected many times. This chain connects TRBV11-2 to TRBJ2-7; 14 nucleotides agree with TRBD2. This CDR3 comprises 17 residues. Germline values: CDR1 SGHAT, CDR2 FQNNGV. With 3 bases clipped from V and 7 bases from J, the junction kept 11 bases outside the gene matches. CDR3 sequence (DNA): TGTGCCAGCAGCTTCTTCGAGACTAGCGGGGGGGGTTTGGAGCAGTACTTC. This encodes CASSFFETSGGGLEQYF.

Details on this clonotype: A read error may explain this, as a much larger clone is one base away. The genes are TRBV28 and TRBJ2-7; TRBD1 agrees at 8 bases. Germline-derived CDR1 and CDR2 are MDHEN and SYDVKM. The CDR3 is 15 amino acids. Trimming removed 9 bases from V and 2 bases from J; junction bases left unmatched: 12. This CDR3 is CASTTRGRGPYEQYF. The CDR3 DNA is TGTGCCAGTACGACGCGGGGCAGGGGGCCCTACGAGCAGTACTTC. Based on the CDR3 plus reference TRBV28 and TRBJ2-7, the full variable domain is DVKVTQSSRYLVKRTGEKVFLECVQDMDHENMFWYRQDPGLGLRLIYFSYDVKMKEKGDIPEGYSVSREKKERFSLILESASTNQTSMYLCASTTRGRGPYEQYFGPGTRLTVT.

V usage is TRBV15 and J usage is TRBJ2-6; D is unclear. The CDR3 totals 15 residues. V was cut by 2 bases and J by 2 bases, with 7 bases left in between. CDR1 is LNHNV, CDR2 YYDKDF, per germline (reference sequence). The CDR3 DNA follows: TGTGCCACCAGCAGATCAACGACTGGGGCCAACGTCCTGACTTTC. Translated: CATSRSTTGANVLTF.

This clonotype was seen many times. V gene TRBV5-1 combines with J gene TRBJ2-1, with 12 bases fitting TRBD2. This CDR3 spans 18 amino acids. V trimming: 0 bases; J trimming: 3 bases; junction bases outside the gene matches: 7. Germline-derived CDR1 and CDR2 are SGHRS and YFSETQ. The CDR3 DNA is TGCGCCAGCAGCTTGGTGGCTAGCGGGAGGGCCAACTACAATGAGCAGTTCTTC. It is translated as CASSLVASGRANYNEQFF. Combining the CDR3 with reference TRBV5-1 and TRBJ2-1 gives the whole variable domain KAGVTQTPRYLIKTRGQQVTLSCSPISGHRSVSWYQQTPGQGLQFLFEYFSETQRNKGNFPGRFSGRQFSNSRSEMNVSTLELGDSALYLCASSLVASGRANYNEQFFGPGTRLTVL.

This clonotype appeared many times. The CDR3 is CASRGQGLQPQHF. CDR3 bases: TGTGCCAGCAGAGGACAGGGGCTTCAGCCCCAGCATTTT. The chain links TRBV2 to TRBJ1-5; 9 bases line up with TRBD1. This CDR3 is 13 amino acids long. Trimming at V came to 6 bases and at J to 6 bases, leaving 3 bases not matched to a gene. Looked up from germline, CDR1 is SNHLY and CDR2 is FYNNEI.

This clonotype was recorded at least ten times. The gene calls are TRBV12-3 or TRBV12-4 and TRBJ1-4; 7 nucleotides line up with TRBD1. The CDR3 contains 14 residues. J gave up 8 bases and V 3 bases, and 6 bases lay outside the gene matches. The CDR3 sequence is CASSFRGEKEKLFF. CDR3 nucleotides: TGTGCCAGCAGTTTCAGGGGGGAGAAAGAAAAACTGTTTTTT.

This clonotype was counted many times. V gene TRBV11-1 combines with J gene TRBJ2-1; D is perhaps TRBD2 (6 bases). The CDR3 sequence is 15 residues long. Per germline, CDR1 SGHAT and CDR2 FQDESV (reference sequence). The V and J ends lost 2 bases and 1 base respectively, with 9 bases between them. The CDR3 sequence: CASSLRRESYNEQFF. CDR3 DNA: TGTGCCAGCAGCTTAAGGCGGGAATCCTACAATGAGCAGTTCTTC.

This clonotype was seen a handful of times. The chain couples TRBV10-3 to TRBJ2-2, with D unclear. The V gene's germline CDR1 is ENHRY and CDR2 SYGVKD. The CDR3 runs to 12 residues. Trimming stripped 9 bases from V and 5 bases from J, with 10 bases between. CDR3 nucleotide sequence: TGTGCCATTTCTTTGGATACCGGGGAGCTGTTTTTT. This codes for CAISLDTGELFF.

This clonotype was recorded only once. The chain links TRBV2 to TRBJ1-4; D remains unclear. This CDR3 region has 15 residues. Germline CDR1 is SNHLY and CDR2 is FYNNEI. The ends were cut back, 6 bases at V and 8 bases at J, with 19 bases in the middle. For the CDR3, the DNA is TGTGCCAGCAGCCGATCCCGGGTGGAGGGAGAAAAACTGTTTTTT. The encoded protein is CASSRSRVEGEKLFF.

The rearrangement links TRBV7-2 to TRBJ2-7, with TRBD2 matching over 7 bases. This CDR3 region has 15 residues. The germline CDR1 and CDR2 sequences are SGHTA and FQGNSA. With V trimmed by 7 bases and J by 2 bases, 11 bases remained unmatched. The CDR3 loop is CASIEVPSGPYEQYF. CDR3 DNA: TGTGCCAGCATCGAAGTTCCTAGCGGCCCCTACGAGCAGTACTTC.

This clonotype was observed at least ten times. The chain has TRBV12-3 or TRBV12-4 and TRBJ2-7, with D hard to call. This CDR3 spans 12 amino acids. Trimming removed 2 bases from V and 7 bases from J, with 9 bases in between. CDR3 loop: CASSLTLGEQYF. The DNA for the CDR3 is TGTGCCAGCAGTTTAACACTCGGGGAGCAGTACTTC.

Ten or more counts support this clonotype. This chain joins TRBV7-3 and TRBJ1-1; D might be TRBD1 (6 bases). The germline CDR1 and CDR2 sequences are SGHTA and FQGTGA. This CDR3 region has 14 residues. V was trimmed by 5 bases and J by 6 bases, leaving 16 bases between them. This chain's CDR3 is CASSQQGNRAEAFF. CDR3 DNA sequence: TGTGCCAGCAGCCAACAGGGTAATCGGGCTGAAGCTTTCTTT.

This clonotype appeared many times. The chain links TRBV18 to TRBJ2-3, with no clear D. The CDR3 covers 14 residues. Trimming took 4 bases from V and 0 from J, leaving 8 bases between them. CDR1 is KGHSH, CDR2 LQKENI, per germline. CDR3 nucleotide sequence: TGTGCCAGCTCACTATCCAAAAGCACAGATACGCAGTATTTT. Translating gives CASSLSKSTDTQYF. Supplemented by reference TRBV18 and TRBJ2-3, the full variable domain reads NAGVMQNPRHLVRRRGQEARLRCSPMKGHSHVYWYRQLPEEGLKFMVYLQKENIIDESGMPKERFSAEFPKEGPSILRIQQVVRGDSAAYFCASSLSKSTDTQYFGPGTRLTVL.

Ten or more counts support this clonotype. V gene TRBV7-6 combines with J gene TRBJ2-1, with D perhaps TRBD1 or TRBD2 (5 bases each). The V gene's germline CDR1 is SGHVS and CDR2 FNYEAQ. Between the trimmed V and J ends, which lost 8 bases and 5 bases, there was a span of 19 bases. This CDR3 has 15 residues. CDR3 nucleotides: TGTGCCAGCGCTACCAGAGGGGTGAAGGACAATGAGCAGTTCTTC. Its translation is CASATRGVKDNEQFF.

This clonotype was seen many times. The gene calls are TRBV6-2 or TRBV6-3 and TRBJ2-3; no reliable D call. Germline V gene sequence: CDR1 MNHEY, CDR2 SVGEGT. This CDR3 has 11 residues. The V end was cut by 8 bases, the J end by 2 bases, with 5 bases between. The CDR3 DNA follows: TGTGCCAGCGGGAACACAGATACGCAGTATTTT. Protein: CASGNTDTQYF.

This clonotype has only a few counts. The chain is built from TRBV19 and TRBJ1-5, with TRBD1 matching over 8 bases. This CDR3 has 15 residues. Trimming took 8 bases from V and 0 from J; bases not matched to a gene: 6. Germline lookup yields CDR1 LNHDA and CDR2 SQIVND (reference sequence). In DNA form, the CDR3 reads TGTGCCAGTGGGACTCAGGGGGCTAGCAATCAGCCCCAGCATTTT. Protein sequence: CASGTQGASNQPQHF.